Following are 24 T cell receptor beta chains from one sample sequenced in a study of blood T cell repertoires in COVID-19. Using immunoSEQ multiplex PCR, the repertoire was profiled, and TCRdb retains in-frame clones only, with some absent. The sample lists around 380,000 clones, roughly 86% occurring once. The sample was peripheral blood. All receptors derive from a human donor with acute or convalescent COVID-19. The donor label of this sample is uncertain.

This CDR3 is CASRSGGSDYGYTF. The CDR3 nucleotides are TGTGCCAGTAGGTCTGGGGGCTCGGACTATGGCTACACCTTC. The V and J genes are TRBV19 and TRBJ1-2; perhaps TRBD1 as D (6 bases). The length of the CDR3 is 14 residues. V shed 6 bases and J shed 3 bases, with 14 bases lying between them. The germline gives CDR1 LNHDA, CDR2 SQIVND (reference sequence).

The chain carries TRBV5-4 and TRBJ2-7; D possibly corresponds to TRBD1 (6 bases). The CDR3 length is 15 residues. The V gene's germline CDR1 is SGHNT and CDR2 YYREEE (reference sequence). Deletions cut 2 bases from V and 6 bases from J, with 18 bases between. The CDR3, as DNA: TGTGCCAGCAGCTTTTCGGGACAAATCGCTCTCGAGCAGTACTTC. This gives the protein CASSFSGQIALEQYF.

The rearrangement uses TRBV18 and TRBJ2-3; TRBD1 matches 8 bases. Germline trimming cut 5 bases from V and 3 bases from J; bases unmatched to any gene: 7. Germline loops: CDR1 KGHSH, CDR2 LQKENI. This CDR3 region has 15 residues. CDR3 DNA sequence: TGTGCCAGCTCAGCGGGCACAGGGGGGACAGATACGCAGTATTTT. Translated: CASSAGTGGTDTQYF.

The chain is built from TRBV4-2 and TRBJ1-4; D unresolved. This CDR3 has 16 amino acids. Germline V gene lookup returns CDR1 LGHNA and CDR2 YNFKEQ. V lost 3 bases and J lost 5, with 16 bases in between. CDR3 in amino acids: CASSHGRSIRNEKLFF. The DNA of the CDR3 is TGTGCCAGCAGCCACGGGAGAAGTATTCGGAATGAAAAACTGTTTTTT.

CDR3 DNA: TGCAGCGTAACAGGGGATTGGGACTATGGCTACACCTTC. Translation gives CSVTGDWDYGYTF. V usage is TRBV29-1 and J usage is TRBJ1-2, with TRBD1 matching 7 bases. V was pared by 6 bases and J by 3 bases, with 7 bases of the junction left unmatched. This CDR3 has 13 residues. Germline CDR1 reads SQVTM; CDR2 reads ANQGSEA.

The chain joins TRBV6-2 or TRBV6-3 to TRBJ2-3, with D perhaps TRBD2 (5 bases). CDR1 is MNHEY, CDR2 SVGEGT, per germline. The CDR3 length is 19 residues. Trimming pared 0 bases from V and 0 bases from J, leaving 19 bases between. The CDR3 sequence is CASSYSIGGLPLSTDTQYF. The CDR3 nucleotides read TGTGCCAGCAGTTACTCGATTGGCGGACTTCCGCTTAGCACAGATACGCAGTATTTT.

CDR3 residues: CASRVQIYNSPLHF. CDR3 nucleotide sequence: TGCGCCAGCAGAGTACAGATCTATAATTCACCCCTCCACTTT. The chain has TRBV10-2 and TRBJ1-6; no clear D gene. Germline values: CDR1 WSHSY, CDR2 SAAADI. Trimming stripped 6 bases from V and 3 bases from J, with 9 bases between. The CDR3 has 14 residues.

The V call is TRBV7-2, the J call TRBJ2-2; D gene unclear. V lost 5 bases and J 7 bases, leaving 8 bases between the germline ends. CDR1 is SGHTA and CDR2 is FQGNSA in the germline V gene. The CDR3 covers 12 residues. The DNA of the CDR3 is TGTGCCAGCAGCCCGTCGGTCGGGGAGCTGTTTTTT. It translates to CASSPSVGELFF.

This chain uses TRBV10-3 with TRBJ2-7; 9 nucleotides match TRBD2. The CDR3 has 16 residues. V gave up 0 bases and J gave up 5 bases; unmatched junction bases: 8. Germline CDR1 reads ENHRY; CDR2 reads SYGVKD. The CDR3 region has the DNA TGTGCCATCAGTGAGTCCGGTAGCGGGAGTCACGACGAGCAGTACTTC. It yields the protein CAISESGSGSHDEQYF.

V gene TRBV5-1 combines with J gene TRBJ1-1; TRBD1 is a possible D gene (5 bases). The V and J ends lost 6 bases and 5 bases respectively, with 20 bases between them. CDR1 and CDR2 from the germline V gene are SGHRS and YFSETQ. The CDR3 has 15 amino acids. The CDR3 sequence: CASTDPGRGRTEAFF. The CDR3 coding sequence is TGCGCCAGCACCGACCCAGGACGGGGGAGGACTGAAGCTTTCTTT.

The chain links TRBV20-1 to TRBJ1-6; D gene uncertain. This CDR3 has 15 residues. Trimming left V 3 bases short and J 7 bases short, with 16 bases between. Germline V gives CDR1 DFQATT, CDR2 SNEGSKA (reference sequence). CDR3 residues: CSASGHRGPNSPLHF. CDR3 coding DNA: TGCAGTGCTAGTGGGCATCGGGGTCCGAATTCACCCCTCCACTTT.

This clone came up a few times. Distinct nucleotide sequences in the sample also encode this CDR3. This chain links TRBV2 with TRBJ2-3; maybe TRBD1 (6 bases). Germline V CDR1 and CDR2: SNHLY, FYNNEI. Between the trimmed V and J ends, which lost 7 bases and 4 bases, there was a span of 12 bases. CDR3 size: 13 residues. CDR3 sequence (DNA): TGTGCCAGCAACAGGGTGGGTGCAGATACGCAGTATTTT. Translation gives CASNRVGADTQYF.

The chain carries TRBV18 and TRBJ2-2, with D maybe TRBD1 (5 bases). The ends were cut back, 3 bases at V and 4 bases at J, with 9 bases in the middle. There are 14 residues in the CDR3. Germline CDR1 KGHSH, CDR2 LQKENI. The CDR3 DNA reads TGTGCCAGCTCACCCTTGGGGCTCACCGGGGAGCTGTTTTTT. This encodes CASSPLGLTGELFF.

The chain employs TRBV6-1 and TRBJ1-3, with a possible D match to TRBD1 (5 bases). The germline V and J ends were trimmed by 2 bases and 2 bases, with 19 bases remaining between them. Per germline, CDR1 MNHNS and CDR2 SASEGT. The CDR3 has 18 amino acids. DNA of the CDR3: TGTGCCAGCAGTGAACGCCAGGGCCCAATTCGCCCTGGAAACACCATATATTTT. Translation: CASSERQGPIRPGNTIYF.

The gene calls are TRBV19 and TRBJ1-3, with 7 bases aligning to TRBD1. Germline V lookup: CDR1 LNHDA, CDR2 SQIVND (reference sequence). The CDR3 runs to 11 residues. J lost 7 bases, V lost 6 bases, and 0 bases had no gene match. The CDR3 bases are TGTGCCAGTAGACAGGGGAACACCATATATTTT. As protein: CASRQGNTIYF.

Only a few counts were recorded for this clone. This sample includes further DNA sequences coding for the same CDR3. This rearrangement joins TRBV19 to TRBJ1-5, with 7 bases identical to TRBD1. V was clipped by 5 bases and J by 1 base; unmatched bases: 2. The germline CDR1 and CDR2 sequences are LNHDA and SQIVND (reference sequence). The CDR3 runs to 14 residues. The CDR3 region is CASSPQGSNQPQHF. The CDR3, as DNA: TGTGCCAGTAGTCCACAGGGGAGCAATCAGCCCCAGCATTTT.

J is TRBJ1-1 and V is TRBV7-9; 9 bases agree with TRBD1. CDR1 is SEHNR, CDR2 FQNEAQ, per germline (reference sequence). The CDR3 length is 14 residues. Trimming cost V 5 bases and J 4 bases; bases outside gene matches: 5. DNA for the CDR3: TGTGCCAGCAGCCCACAGACAGGGGGCACTGAAGCTTTCTTT. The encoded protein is CASSPQTGGTEAFF.

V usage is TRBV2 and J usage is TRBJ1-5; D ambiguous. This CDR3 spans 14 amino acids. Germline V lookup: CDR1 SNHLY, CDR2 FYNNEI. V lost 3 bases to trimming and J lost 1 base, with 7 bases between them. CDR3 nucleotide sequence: TGTGCCAGCAGTGATCCGGTCAGCAATCAGCCCCAGCATTTT. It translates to CASSDPVSNQPQHF.

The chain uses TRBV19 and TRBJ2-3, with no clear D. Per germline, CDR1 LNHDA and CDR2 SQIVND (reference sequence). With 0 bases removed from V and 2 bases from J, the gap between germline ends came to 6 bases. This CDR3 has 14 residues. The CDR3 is CASSIDGFTDTQYF. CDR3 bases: TGTGCCAGTAGTATAGACGGGTTCACAGATACGCAGTATTTT.

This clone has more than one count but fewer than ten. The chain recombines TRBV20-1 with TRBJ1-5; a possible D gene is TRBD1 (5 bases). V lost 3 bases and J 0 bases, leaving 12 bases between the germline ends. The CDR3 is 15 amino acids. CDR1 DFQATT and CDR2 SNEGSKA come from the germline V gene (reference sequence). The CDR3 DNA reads TGCAGTGCTAGTTCCGGGGGGTATAGCAATCAGCCCCAGCATTTT. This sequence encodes CSASSGGYSNQPQHF.

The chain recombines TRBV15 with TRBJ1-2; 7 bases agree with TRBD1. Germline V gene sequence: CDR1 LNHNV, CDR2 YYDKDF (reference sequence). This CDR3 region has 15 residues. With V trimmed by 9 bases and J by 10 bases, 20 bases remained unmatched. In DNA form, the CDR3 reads TGTGCCACAGCCAACCAGGACAGGCGCTGGGGGACCTACACCTTC. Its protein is CATANQDRRWGTYTF.

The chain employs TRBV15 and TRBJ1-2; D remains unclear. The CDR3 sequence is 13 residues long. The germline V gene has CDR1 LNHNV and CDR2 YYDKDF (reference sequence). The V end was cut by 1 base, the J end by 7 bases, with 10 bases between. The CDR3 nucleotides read TGTGCCACCAGCAGAGTAGCGGGGTCTGGCTACACCTTC. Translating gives CATSRVAGSGYTF.

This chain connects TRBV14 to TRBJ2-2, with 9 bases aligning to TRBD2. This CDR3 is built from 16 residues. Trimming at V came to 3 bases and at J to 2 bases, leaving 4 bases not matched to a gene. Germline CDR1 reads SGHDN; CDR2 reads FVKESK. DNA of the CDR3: TGTGCCAGCAGCCAGCGGGGGGGCCTAAACACCGGGGAGCTGTTTTTT. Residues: CASSQRGGLNTGELFF.

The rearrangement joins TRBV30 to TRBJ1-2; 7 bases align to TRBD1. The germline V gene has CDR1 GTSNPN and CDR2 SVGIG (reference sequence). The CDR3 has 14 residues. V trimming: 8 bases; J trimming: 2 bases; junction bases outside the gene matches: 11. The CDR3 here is CATSLTGLNYGYTF. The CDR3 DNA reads TGTGCCACTAGTCTGACAGGGCTCAACTATGGCTACACCTTC.